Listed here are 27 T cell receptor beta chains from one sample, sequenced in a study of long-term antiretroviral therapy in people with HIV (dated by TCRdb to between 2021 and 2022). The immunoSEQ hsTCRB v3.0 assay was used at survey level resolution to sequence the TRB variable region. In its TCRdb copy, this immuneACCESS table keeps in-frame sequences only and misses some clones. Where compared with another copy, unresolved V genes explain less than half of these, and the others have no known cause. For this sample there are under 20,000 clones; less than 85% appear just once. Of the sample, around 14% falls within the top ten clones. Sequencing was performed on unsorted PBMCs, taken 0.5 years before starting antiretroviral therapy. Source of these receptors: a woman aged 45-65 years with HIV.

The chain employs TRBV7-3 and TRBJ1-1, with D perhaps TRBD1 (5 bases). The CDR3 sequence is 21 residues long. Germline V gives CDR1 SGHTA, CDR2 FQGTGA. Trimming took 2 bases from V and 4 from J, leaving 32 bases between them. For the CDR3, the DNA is TGTGCCAGCAGCTTATATGGTGGGGGGGGATTGAGTCTCACGGGTGGCACTGAAGCTTTCTTT. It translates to CASSLYGGGGLSLTGGTEAFF.

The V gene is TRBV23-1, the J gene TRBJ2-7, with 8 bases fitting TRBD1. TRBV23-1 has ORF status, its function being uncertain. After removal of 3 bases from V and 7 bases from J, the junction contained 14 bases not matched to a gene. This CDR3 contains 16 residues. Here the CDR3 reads CASSHPLSQGANEQYV. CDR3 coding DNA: TGCGCCAGCAGTCACCCCCTTAGCCAGGGGGCGAATGAGCAGTACGTC.

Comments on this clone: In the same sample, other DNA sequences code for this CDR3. The CDR3 loop is CASSPDRGGNQPQHF. The CDR3 region has the DNA TGTGCCAGCTCACCGGACAGGGGAGGGAATCAGCCCCAGCATTTT. The chain carries TRBV18 and TRBJ1-5; 9 bases are shared with TRBD1. V gave up 3 bases and J gave up 4 bases; unmatched junction bases: 4. Per germline, CDR1 KGHSH and CDR2 LQKENI. The CDR3 loop spans 15 amino acids.

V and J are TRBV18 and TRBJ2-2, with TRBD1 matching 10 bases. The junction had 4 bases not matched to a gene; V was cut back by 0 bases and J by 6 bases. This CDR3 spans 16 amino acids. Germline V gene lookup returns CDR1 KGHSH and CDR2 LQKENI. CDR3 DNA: TGTGCCAGCTCACCACCCCGGGACAGGGGAGCCGGGGAGCTGTTTTTT. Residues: CASSPPRDRGAGELFF. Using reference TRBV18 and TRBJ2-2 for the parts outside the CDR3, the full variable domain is NAGVMQNPRHLVRRRGQEARLRCSPMKGHSHVYWYRQLPEEGLKFMVYLQKENIIDESGMPKERFSAEFPKEGPSILRIQQVVRGDSAAYFCASSPPRDRGAGELFFGEGSRLTVL.

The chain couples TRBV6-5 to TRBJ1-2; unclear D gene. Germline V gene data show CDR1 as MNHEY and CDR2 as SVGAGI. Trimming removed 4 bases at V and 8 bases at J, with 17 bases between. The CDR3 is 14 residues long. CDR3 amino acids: CASSSPGESGGYTF. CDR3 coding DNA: TGTGCCAGCAGTTCCCCCGGGGAATCGGGCGGCTACACCTTC.

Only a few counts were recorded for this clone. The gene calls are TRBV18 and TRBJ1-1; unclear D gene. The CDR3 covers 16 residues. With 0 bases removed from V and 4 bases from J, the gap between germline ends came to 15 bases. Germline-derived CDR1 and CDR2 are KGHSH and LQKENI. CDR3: CASSPPDRGLGTEAFF. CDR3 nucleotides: TGTGCCAGCTCACCACCAGATCGGGGTTTAGGCACTGAAGCTTTCTTT.

CDR3 in DNA: TGTGCCAGTAGTATAGATCGGTCCCTAGGCGAGCAGTACTTC. This translates into CASSIDRSLGEQYF. The V call is TRBV19, the J call TRBJ2-7; D remains unclear. Trimming stripped 0 bases from V and 6 bases from J, with 12 bases between. The CDR3 spans 14 residues. Germline loops: CDR1 LNHDA, CDR2 SQIVND (reference sequence).

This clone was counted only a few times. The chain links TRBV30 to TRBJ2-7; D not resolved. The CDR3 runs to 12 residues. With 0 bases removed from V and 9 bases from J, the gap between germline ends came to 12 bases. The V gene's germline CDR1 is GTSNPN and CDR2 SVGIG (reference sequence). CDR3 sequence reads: CAWSVSRFGQYF. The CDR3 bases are TGTGCCTGGAGTGTATCCAGATTTGGGCAGTACTTC.

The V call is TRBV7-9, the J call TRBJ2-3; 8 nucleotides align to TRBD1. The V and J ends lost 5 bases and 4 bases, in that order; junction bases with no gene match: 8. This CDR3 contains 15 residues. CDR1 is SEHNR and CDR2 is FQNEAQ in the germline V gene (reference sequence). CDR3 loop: CASSTGQGKPDTQYF. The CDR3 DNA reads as TGTGCCAGCAGCACCGGACAGGGTAAGCCAGATACGCAGTATTTT.

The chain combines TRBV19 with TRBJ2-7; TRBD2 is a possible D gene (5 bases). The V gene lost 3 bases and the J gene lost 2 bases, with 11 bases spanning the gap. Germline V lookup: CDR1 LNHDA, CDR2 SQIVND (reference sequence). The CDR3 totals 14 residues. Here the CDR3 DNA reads TGTGCCAGTAGTATTGGAGAGGGTCCCTACGAGCAGTACTTC. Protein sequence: CASSIGEGPYEQYF.

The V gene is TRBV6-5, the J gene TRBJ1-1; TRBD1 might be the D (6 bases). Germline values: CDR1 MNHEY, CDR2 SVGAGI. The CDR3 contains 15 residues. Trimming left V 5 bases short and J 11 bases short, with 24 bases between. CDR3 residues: CASSRKPGVGLTAFF. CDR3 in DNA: TGTGCCAGCAGTCGCAAACCAGGGGTCGGGTTGACGGCTTTCTTT.

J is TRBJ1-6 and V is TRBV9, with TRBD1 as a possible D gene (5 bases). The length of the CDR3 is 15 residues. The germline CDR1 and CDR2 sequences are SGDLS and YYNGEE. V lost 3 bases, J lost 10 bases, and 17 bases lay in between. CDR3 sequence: CASSGGTAGTSPLHF. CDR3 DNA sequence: TGTGCCAGCAGCGGAGGGACGGCCGGTACCTCACCCCTCCACTTT.

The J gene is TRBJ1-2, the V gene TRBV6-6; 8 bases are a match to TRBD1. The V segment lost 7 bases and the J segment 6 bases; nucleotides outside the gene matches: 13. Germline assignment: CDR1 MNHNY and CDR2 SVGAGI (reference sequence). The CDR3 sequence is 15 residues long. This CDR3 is CASTFIRDRINGYTF. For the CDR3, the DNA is TGTGCCAGCACCTTCATCCGGGACAGGATTAATGGCTACACCTTC.

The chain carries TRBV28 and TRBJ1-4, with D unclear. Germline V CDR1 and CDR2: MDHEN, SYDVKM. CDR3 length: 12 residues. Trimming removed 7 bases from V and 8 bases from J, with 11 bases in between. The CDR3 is CASTDPWEKLFF. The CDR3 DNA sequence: TGTGCCAGCACCGACCCGTGGGAAAAACTGTTTTTT.

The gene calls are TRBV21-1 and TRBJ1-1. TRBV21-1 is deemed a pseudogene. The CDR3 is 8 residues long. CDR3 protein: CASSKPFF. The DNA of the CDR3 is TGTGCCAGCAGCAAACCTTTCTTT.

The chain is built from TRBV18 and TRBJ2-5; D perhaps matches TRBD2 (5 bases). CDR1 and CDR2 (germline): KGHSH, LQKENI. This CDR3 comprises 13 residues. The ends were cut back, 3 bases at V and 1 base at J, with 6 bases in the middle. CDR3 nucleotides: TGTGCCAGCTCACCGGGAGCCCAAGAGACCCAGTACTTC. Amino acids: CASSPGAQETQYF.

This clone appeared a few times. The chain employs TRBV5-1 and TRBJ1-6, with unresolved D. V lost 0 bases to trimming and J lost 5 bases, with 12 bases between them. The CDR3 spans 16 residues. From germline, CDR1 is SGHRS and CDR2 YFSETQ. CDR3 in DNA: TGCGCCAGCAGCTTGGCCGAAGGGCGAAATAATTCACCCCTCCACTTT. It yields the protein CASSLAEGRNNSPLHF.

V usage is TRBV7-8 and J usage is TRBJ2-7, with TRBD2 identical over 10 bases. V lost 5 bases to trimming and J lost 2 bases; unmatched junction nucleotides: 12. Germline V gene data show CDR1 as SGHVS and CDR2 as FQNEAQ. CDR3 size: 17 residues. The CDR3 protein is CASSPGLAGDLTYEQYF. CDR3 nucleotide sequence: TGTGCCAGCAGCCCCGGGCTAGCGGGGGATCTTACCTACGAGCAGTACTTC.

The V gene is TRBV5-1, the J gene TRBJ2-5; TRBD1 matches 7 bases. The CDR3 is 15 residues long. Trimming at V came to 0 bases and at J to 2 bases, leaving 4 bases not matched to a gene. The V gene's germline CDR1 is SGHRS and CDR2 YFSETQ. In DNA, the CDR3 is TGCGCCAGCAGCTTGGCTCTGGGACAGCAAGAGACCCAGTACTTC. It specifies CASSLALGQQETQYF.

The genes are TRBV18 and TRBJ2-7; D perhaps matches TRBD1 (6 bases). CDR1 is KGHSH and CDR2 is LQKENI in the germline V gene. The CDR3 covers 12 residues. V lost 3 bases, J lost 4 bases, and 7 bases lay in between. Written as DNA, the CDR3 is TGTGCCAGCTCACCGGACAGTTACGAGCAGTACTTC. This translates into CASSPDSYEQYF.

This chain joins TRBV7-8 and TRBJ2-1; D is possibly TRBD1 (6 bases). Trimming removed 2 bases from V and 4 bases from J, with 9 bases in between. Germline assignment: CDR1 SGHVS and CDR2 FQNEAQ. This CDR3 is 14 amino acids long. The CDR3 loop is CASSLQGSYNEQFF. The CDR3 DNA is TGTGCCAGCAGCTTACAGGGGTCATACAATGAGCAGTTCTTC.

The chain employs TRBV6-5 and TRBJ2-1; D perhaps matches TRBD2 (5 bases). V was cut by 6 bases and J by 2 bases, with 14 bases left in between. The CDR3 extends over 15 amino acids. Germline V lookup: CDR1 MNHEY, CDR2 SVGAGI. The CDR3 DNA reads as TGTGCCAGCAGCTCTACTAGGAATGCCTACAATGAGCAGTTCTTC. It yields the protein CASSSTRNAYNEQFF.

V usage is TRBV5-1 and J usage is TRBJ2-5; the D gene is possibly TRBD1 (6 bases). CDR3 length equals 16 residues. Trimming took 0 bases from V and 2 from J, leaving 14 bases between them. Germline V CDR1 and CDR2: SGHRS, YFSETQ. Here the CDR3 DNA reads TGCGCCAGCAGCTTGGACAGGGTGGATCCACAAGAGACCCAGTACTTC. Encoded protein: CASSLDRVDPQETQYF.

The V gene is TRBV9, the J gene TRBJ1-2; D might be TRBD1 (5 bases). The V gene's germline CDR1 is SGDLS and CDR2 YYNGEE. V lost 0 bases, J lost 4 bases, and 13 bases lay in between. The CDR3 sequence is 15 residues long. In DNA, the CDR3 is TGTGCCAGCAGCGTAGGGCAGGGCCCCGGCTATGGCTACACCTTC. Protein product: CASSVGQGPGYGYTF. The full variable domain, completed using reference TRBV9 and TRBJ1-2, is DSGVTQTPKHLITATGQRVTLRCSPRSGDLSVYWYQQSLDQGLQFLIQYYNGEERAKGNILERFSAQQFPDLHSELNLSSLELGDSALYFCASSVGQGPGYGYTFGSGTRLTVV.

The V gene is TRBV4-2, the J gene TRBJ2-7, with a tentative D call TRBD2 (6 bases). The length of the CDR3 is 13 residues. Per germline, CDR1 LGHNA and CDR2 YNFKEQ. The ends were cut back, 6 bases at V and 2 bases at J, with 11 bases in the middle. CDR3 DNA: TGTGCCAGCAGGGGCGGGAACCCCTACGAGCAGTACTTC. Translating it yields CASRGGNPYEQYF.

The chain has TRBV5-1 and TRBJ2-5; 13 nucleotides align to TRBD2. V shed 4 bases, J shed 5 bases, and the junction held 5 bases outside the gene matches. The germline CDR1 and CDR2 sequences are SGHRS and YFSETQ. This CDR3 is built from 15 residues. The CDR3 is CASSGGTSGVETQYF. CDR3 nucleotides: TGCGCCAGCAGCGGGGGGACTAGCGGGGTCGAGACCCAGTACTTC.

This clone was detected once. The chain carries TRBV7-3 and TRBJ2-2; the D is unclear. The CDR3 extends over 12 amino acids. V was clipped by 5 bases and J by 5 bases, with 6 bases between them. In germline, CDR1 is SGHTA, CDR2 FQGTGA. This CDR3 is CASSRKTGELFF. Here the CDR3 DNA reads TGTGCCAGCAGCCGGAAAACCGGGGAGCTGTTTTTT.